This TCR beta chain originates from a study of identical twins. Study-wide findings and caveats: Cross-sectional statistical analysis was relied on for the conclusions, without the same donors being followed.

Germline CDR1 and CDR2: ENHRY and SYGVKD. CDR3 size: 15 residues. V gave up 3 bases and J gave up 6 bases; unmatched junction bases: 10. TCRdb reanalysed the 5' RACE reads using MiXCR and keeps one entry per CDR3 protein. The sample lists approximately 700,000 distinct CDR3 sequences; about 18% were seen once. This clonotype has more than one count but fewer than ten. Its antigen is undetermined. This same sample was also taken into another study, of T cells expressing NK-cell markers. That paper states: Obtained from sorted CD3+CD56+NKG2C+, CD3+CD56+NKG2C- and CD3+CD56-NKG2C+ T cells were the TCR beta repertoires. The contribution of dominant NKG2C+ clonotypes to CD8+ T cells in about six donors was roughly 1.0-7.5%. These clonotypes also led the CD3+CD56-NKG2C+ fraction in a handful of donors.

The chain employs TRBV10-3 and TRBJ2-7; 8 bases are shared with TRBD2. The sample was PBMCs. This clonotype was obtained from a young woman in good health. CDR3 nucleotides: TGTGCCATCAGTGACCCGGGACTAGGAAGTCGCGAGCAGTACTTC. It encodes CAISDPGLGSREQYF.